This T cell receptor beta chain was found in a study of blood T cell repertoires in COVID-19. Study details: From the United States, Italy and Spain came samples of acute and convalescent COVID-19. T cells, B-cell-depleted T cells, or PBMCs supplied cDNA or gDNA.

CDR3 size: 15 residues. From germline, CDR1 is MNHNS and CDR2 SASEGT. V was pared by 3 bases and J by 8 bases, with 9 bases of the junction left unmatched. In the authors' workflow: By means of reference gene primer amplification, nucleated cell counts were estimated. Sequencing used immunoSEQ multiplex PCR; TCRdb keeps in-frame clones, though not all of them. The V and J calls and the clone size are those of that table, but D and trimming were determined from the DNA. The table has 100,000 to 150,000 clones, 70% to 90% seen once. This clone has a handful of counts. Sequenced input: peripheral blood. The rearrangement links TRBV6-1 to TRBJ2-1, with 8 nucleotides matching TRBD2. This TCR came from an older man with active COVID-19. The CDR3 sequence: CASSDWLAGVHEQFF. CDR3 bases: TGTGCCAGCAGTGATTGGCTAGCGGGTGTTCATGAGCAGTTCTTC.